Below, 27 T cell receptor beta chains from the same sample are listed, as sequenced in a study of tumor-infiltrating lymphocytes in primary liver carcinoma. Each 20-30 mg portion of unsorted bulk tissue served as the source for co-extraction of RNA and DNA. A primer matching the constant region was used to make TCR beta cDNA from 500 to 600 ng of total RNA. Employing slightly modified ARM-PCR, three nested multiplex PCR rounds were run, and these gave rise to the TCR beta libraries. A C-beta reverse primer was combined with TRBV1-TRBV30 forward primers in the first two PCR rounds, and each round had approximately 10 cycles. MiXCR, run by TCRdb on the multiplex PCR reads, gives a single entry per CDR3 protein. Here the sample spans about 50,000 distinct CDR3 sequences, around 77% being singletons. The sequenced material came from liver tumor tissue from sampling region 5. Subset defined: tumor region T5, tumor centre. The receptors shown here come from a man in his forties or fifties with primary liver carcinoma and hepatitis B virus infection.

Note on this clonotype: One end of the junction is discordant with germline, which a read error may explain. The chain combines TRBV11-1 with TRBJ2-2, with D unclear. The CDR3 runs to 14 residues. The germline CDR1 and CDR2 sequences are SGHAT and FQDESV (reference sequence). Here the CDR3 reads CASSLCADTGELFF. The CDR3 DNA reads TGTGCTAGCAGCTTATGTGCAGACACCGGGGAGCTGTTTTTT.

In regard to this clonotype: The junction differs from germline at one of its ends, possibly a read error. The chain employs TRBV7-8 and TRBJ2-1; D gene unclear. CDR3 length: 15 amino acids. The germline V gene has CDR1 SGHVS and CDR2 FQNEAQ. Here the CDR3 reads CANSLVDFSYNEQFF. The DNA for the CDR3 is TGTGCCAACAGCTTAGTGGATTTTTCTTATAATGAGCAGTTCTTC.

The table lists this clonotype with a count of one. The junction does not match germline at one end; this may be a read error. This sequence joins TRBV30 and TRBJ1-2; D unclear. Germline V gene lookup returns CDR1 GTSNPN and CDR2 SVGIG (reference sequence). The CDR3 covers 14 residues. In DNA form, the CDR3 reads TGTGCCTGGGGAACCGAGTCTACTAACTATGGCTTCACCTTC. Its translation is CAWGTESTNYGFTF.

There are many counts of this clonotype. This chain links TRBV24-1 with TRBJ2-1; possible D gene TRBD1, 6 bases. Germline CDR1 KGHDR, CDR2 SFDVKD. V lost 3 bases and J lost 5, with 16 bases in between. The CDR3 contains 16 residues. For the CDR3, the DNA is TGTGCCACCAGTGATCTTGAGGGACACAAGAACAATGAGCAGTTCTTC. Residues: CATSDLEGHKNNEQFF.

This clonotype was recorded a few times. At one end, the junction sequence differs from germline, possibly due to a read error. The chain couples TRBV11-3 to TRBJ2-1, with D unclear. CDR3 size: 14 residues. The germline gives CDR1 SGHNT, CDR2 YENEEA. CDR3 residues: CASSLGVLNNEQFF. CDR3 sequence (DNA): TGTGCTAGCAGCTTAGGCGTCTTGAACAATGAGCAGTTTTTC.

About this clonotype itself: The junction departs from germline at one end; a sequencing error may be responsible. The chain combines TRBV12-3 or TRBV12-4 with TRBJ1-4, with TRBD1 as a possible D gene (5 bases). There are 15 residues in the CDR3. The CDR3 DNA is TGTACCAGCAGTTTCAGTCTGGGGGGGAATGAGAAACTGTTTTTT. It yields the protein CTSSFSLGGNEKLFF.

Note on this clonotype: Since a much larger clone is just one base distant, this may be a read error. Since the CDR3 does not end with the conserved phenylalanine or tryptophan, this likely comes from a read error. J is TRBJ2-2 and V is TRBV7-2, with no clear D. Germline loops: CDR1 SGHTA, CDR2 FQGNSA. The CDR3 is 13 residues long. Trimming removed 4 bases from V and 5 bases from J, with 8 bases in between. Here the CDR3 reads CASSSQLTGELFS. In DNA form, the CDR3 reads TGTGCCAGCAGCTCCCAACTGACCGGGGAGCTGTTTTCT.

The gene calls are TRBV13 and TRBJ2-5; weak D call: TRBD2 (5 bases). The CDR3 totals 13 residues. CDR1 PRHDT and CDR2 FYEKMQ come from the germline V gene (reference sequence). CDR3: CVSSRDRDGTQYF. The CDR3, as DNA: TGTGTTAGCAGCCGTGACCGGGATGGGACCCAGTACTTC.

With respect to this clonotype: A much larger clone sits a single nucleotide away, making a read error possible. The chain carries TRBV24-1 and TRBJ2-7, with TRBD2 as a possible D gene (5 bases). V shed 4 bases and J shed 11 bases, with 11 bases lying between them. Germline V gives CDR1 KGHDR, CDR2 SFDVKD. The length of the CDR3 is 11 residues. The CDR3 nucleotides read TGTGCCACCAGTGACGGGGTAATGAAGTACTTC. This translates into CATSDGVMKYF.

This clonotype was counted a single time. A junction boundary mismatches the germline segment, possibly from a read error. V gene TRBV4-3 combines with J gene TRBJ2-7; D could derive from TRBD1 or TRBD2 (5 bases each). Germline V gene sequence: CDR1 LGHNA, CDR2 YSLEER. The CDR3 has 16 amino acids. The CDR3 spells CASSQGLGRAAYEEYF. The CDR3 DNA sequence: TGCGCCAGCAGCCAAGGCCTGGGACGTGCTGCCTACGAGGAGTACTTC.

This clonotype was observed a handful of times. With a much larger clone just one base away, this may be a read error. This sequence joins TRBV7-9 and TRBJ2-5; D unclear. In germline, CDR1 is SEHNR, CDR2 FQNEAQ (reference sequence). The CDR3 runs to 11 residues. CDR3 in DNA: TGTGCCAGCGGCTTGACAGAGACCCAGTACTTC. It is translated as CASGLTETQYF.

A note on this clonotype: Compared with germline, one end of the junction differs, possibly owing to a read error. V usage is TRBV28 and J usage is TRBJ2-1, with TRBD2 matching over 16 bases. Germline lookup yields CDR1 MDHEN and CDR2 SYDVKM. The CDR3 runs to 18 residues. The CDR3 bases are TGTGCCAGCAGTCCCCTGGGACTAGCGGGAGGGCCCTACATTGAGCAGTTCTTC. It encodes CASSPLGLAGGPYIEQFF. Supplemented by reference TRBV28 and TRBJ2-1, the full variable domain reads DVKVTQSSRYLVKRTGEKVFLECVQDMDHENMFWYRQDPGLGLRLIYFSYDVKMKEKGDIPEGYSVSREKKERFSLILESASTNQTSMYLCASSPLGLAGGPYIEQFFGPGTRLTVL.

For this clonotype: One junction end disagrees with the germline gene, perhaps due to a read error. The chain combines TRBV5-1 with TRBJ2-1; unclear D gene. Germline loops: CDR1 SGHRS, CDR2 YFSETQ. This CDR3 is built from 15 residues. The CDR3 is CASSSSGPSYNEQIF. CDR3 coding DNA: TGCGCCAGCAGCTCTAGTGGCCCCTCCTACAATGAGCAGATCTTC.

Comment on this clonotype: The junction departs from the called germline gene at one end, perhaps through a read error. V is TRBV7-8 and J is TRBJ2-2; 11 bases align to TRBD1. The CDR3 is 15 amino acids. The germline V gene encodes CDR1 SGHVS and CDR2 FQNEAQ. The CDR3 reads CASSARTGGTGELFF. The CDR3 bases are TGTGCCAGCAGCGCGAGGACAGGGGGCACCGGGGAGCTATTTTTT.

This clonotype was observed once. The germline gene is not matched at one end of the junction; a read error may be the cause. The chain has TRBV6-6 and TRBJ2-2; TRBD1 agrees at 9 bases. Germline CDR1 MNHNY, CDR2 SVGAGI (reference sequence). This CDR3 contains 15 residues. The CDR3 spells CASSSRTGVSGELFF. The CDR3 nucleotides read TGTGCCAGCAGTTCCCGGACAGGGGTTTCCGGGGAACTGTTTTTT.

In the case of this clonotype: The CDR3 does not close with the conserved phenylalanine or tryptophan, likely indicating a read error. The V call is TRBV28, the J call TRBJ2-2; a weak D match, TRBD1 (5 bases). The CDR3 runs to 12 residues. Germline values: CDR1 MDHEN, CDR2 SYDVKM. The CDR3 loop is CASSLQAGELFI. For the CDR3, the DNA is TGTGCCAGTAGTTTACAGGCCGGGGAGCTGTTTATT.

On this clonotype: As the CDR3 is not closed by the conserved phenylalanine or tryptophan, this likely results from a read error. V gene TRBV30 combines with J gene TRBJ1-2, with 8 bases that match TRBD1. This CDR3 comprises 14 residues. Germline V gives CDR1 GTSNPN, CDR2 SVGIG (reference sequence). CDR3 DNA: TGTGCCTGCCAGGGACAGGAGATACACTATGACTACACCATC. Protein product: CACQGQEIHYDYTI.

This clonotype was found many times. The chain recombines TRBV19 with TRBJ2-2; D is unclear. The V and J ends lost 6 bases and 1 base respectively, with 6 bases between them. This CDR3 comprises 13 residues. Looked up from germline, CDR1 is LNHDA and CDR2 is SQIVND (reference sequence). Here the CDR3 reads CASRRMNTGELFF. DNA for the CDR3: TGTGCCAGTAGGCGGATGAACACCGGGGAGCTGTTTTTT.

This clonotype appeared many times. CDR3 loop: CASSPRHTATGLTQYF. DNA of the CDR3: TGTGCCAGCAGCCCTCGACACACGGCGACAGGGCTTACGCAGTATTTT. V and J are TRBV6-2 or TRBV6-3 and TRBJ2-3, with 7 bases aligning to TRBD1. The CDR3 loop spans 16 amino acids. The trim removed 6 bases at V and 8 bases at J, leaving 17 bases unmatched. Germline CDR1 and CDR2: MNHEY and SVGEGT.

Turning to this clonotype: At one boundary the junction diverges from the germline segment, which might be a read error. The CDR3 spells CASSSRVSGANVLTF. CDR3 DNA: TGTGCCAGCAGCTCTCGGGTCTCTGGGGCCAACGTCCTAACTTTC. The V call is TRBV5-8, the J call TRBJ2-6, with TRBD1 as a possible D gene (5 bases). The CDR3 is made up of 15 amino acids. Germline CDR1 reads SGHTS; CDR2 reads YDEGEE.

Turning to this clonotype: The conserved phenylalanine or tryptophan is not found at the CDR3 terminus, so this likely reflects a read error. The chain uses TRBV6-6 and TRBJ2-7, with D unclear. CDR3 length: 14 amino acids. Per the germline V gene, CDR1 is MNHNY and CDR2 is SVGAGI (reference sequence). In DNA form, the CDR3 reads TGTACCAGCAGCCCAATTCCGGTATCCTACGAGCAGTACCTC. Residues: CTSSPIPVSYEQYL.

On this clonotype: The germline gene is not matched at one end of the junction; a read error may be the cause. Written as DNA, the CDR3 is TGTACCAGCAGGTCCTTCGACAACGAGTATTACTTC. Translating it yields CTSRSFDNEYYF. The chain carries TRBV6-2 or TRBV6-3 and TRBJ2-7, with unresolved D. This CDR3 contains 12 residues. CDR1 and CDR2 (germline): MNHEY, SVGEGT.

With regard to this clonotype: Relative to the germline gene, one junction end is altered; a read error may explain this. V is TRBV6-5 and J is TRBJ2-1, with D hard to call. From germline, CDR1 is MNHEY and CDR2 SVGAGI. This CDR3 is 11 amino acids long. CDR3 loop: CASRKNNEHFF. The CDR3 DNA reads TGTGCCAGCCGGAAAAACAATGAGCATTTCTTC.

To note about this clonotype: At one end, the junction sequence differs from germline, possibly due to a read error. The chain links TRBV7-8 to TRBJ2-3, with TRBD2 matching over 10 bases. Germline V gene sequence: CDR1 SGHVS, CDR2 FQNEAQ. The CDR3 runs 16 residues. CDR3 residues: CPSNSPGISGRSTQYF. Written as DNA, the CDR3 is TGTCCCAGCAACTCCCCCGGGATTAGCGGGAGGAGTACGCAGTATTTT.

A note on this clonotype: The CDR3 end shows no conserved phenylalanine or tryptophan, and so a read error is likely. The DNA is omitted, as the CDR3 cannot be located on it reliably, and the CDR3 follows TCRdb's listing. The chain combines TRBV6-1 with TRBJ2-1; the listed D gene, TRBD2, was not tested against the DNA. Germline CDR1 reads MNHNS; CDR2 reads SASEGT. The CDR3 has 15 amino acids, counting both end residues. The CDR3 spells CASSGGTSGFNEQLS.

This clonotype was detected many times. The chain employs TRBV10-1 and TRBJ2-2; 11 nucleotides match TRBD1. The germline CDR1 and CDR2 sequences are WNHNN and SYGVQD (reference sequence). This CDR3 comprises 19 residues. V shed 3 bases, J shed 2 bases, and the junction held 11 bases outside the gene matches. CDR3 sequence reads: CASSELSGTGGSNTGELFF. In DNA, the CDR3 is TGCGCCAGCAGTGAACTATCGGGGACAGGGGGAAGTAACACCGGGGAGCTGTTTTTT.

The J gene is TRBJ2-7, the V gene TRBV6-5, with 9 positions matching TRBD2. Germline-derived CDR1 and CDR2 are MNHEY and SVGAGI. This CDR3 has 16 residues. The CDR3 sequence is CTCKGGASGDTYERYF. The CDR3 bases are TGTACCTGCAAGGGGGGTGCTAGCGGGGATACCTACGAGAGGTACTTC.